Presented here are 31 T cell receptor beta chains from one specimen sequenced in a study of T cell responses to AZD1222 COVID-19 vaccine (dated by TCRdb to the early 2020s). Explained via the paper, the time point label denotes: baseline before first vaccination. In light of the paper, this sample's treatment or condition label describes: meningococcal conjugate vaccine given as trial control. The library was made by the immunoSEQ multiplex PCR assay. TCRdb retrieved this table from immuneACCESS and kept in-frame rearrangements only. Not all clones are present; in checked studies, unresolved V genes account for under half, and no reason is known for the remainder. This sample gives fewer than 250,000 clones in total; approximately 94% of them show up just once. The top ten constitute about 1% of the sample. The material was peripheral blood, obtained on day 0 of MenACWY control vaccination. All receptors derive from an adult in good health.

This chain joins TRBV5-1 and TRBJ2-1, with 7 bases identical to TRBD1. The CDR3 is made up of 16 amino acids. V was pared by 0 bases and J by 1 base, with 4 bases of the junction left unmatched. Germline CDR1 is SGHRS and CDR2 is YFSETQ. DNA of the CDR3: TGCGCCAGCAGCTTGGAGGGGGCTCGGTCCTACAATGAGCAGTTCTTC. Translated, it gives CASSLEGARSYNEQFF.

The rearrangement uses TRBV18 and TRBJ1-1; D may be TRBD1 (6 bases). The CDR3 spans 15 residues. Trimming pared 3 bases from V and 4 bases from J, leaving 15 bases between. Germline V gene lookup returns CDR1 KGHSH and CDR2 LQKENI. The CDR3 reads CASSPAQGIGTEAFF. The CDR3 nucleotides read TGTGCCAGCTCACCTGCACAGGGTATAGGCACTGAAGCTTTCTTT.

The chain recombines TRBV10-3 with TRBJ1-2; 8 nucleotides agree with TRBD1. The J segment lost 1 base and the V segment lost 5 bases, leaving 6 bases of the junction unmatched. In germline, CDR1 is ENHRY, CDR2 SYGVKD. CDR3 length: 15 residues. The DNA for the CDR3 is TGTGCCATCAGTCAGGGGGCGCAGGGTAACTATGGCTACACCTTC. The encoded protein is CAISQGAQGNYGYTF.

The rearrangement links TRBV27 to TRBJ2-7, with 11 bases matching TRBD2. The V segment lost 5 bases and the J segment 2 bases; nucleotides outside the gene matches: 2. There are 14 residues in the CDR3. CDR1 is MNHEY, CDR2 SMNVEV, per germline (reference sequence). CDR3 sequence reads: CASSRLAGPYEQYF. For the CDR3, the DNA is TGTGCCAGCAGTAGACTAGCGGGACCCTACGAGCAGTACTTC.

This chain joins TRBV4-1 and TRBJ1-2, with 9 positions matching TRBD1. This CDR3 region has 16 residues. Trimming cost V 3 bases and J 5 bases; bases outside gene matches: 10. Germline CDR1 MGHRA, CDR2 YSYEKL. CDR3 DNA: TGCGCCAGCAGCCAGTCTCCGGGACAGGGAGGGTATGGCTACACCTTC. Its translation: CASSQSPGQGGYGYTF.

V usage is TRBV6-5 and J usage is TRBJ2-1; D call uncertain. The germline CDR1 and CDR2 sequences are MNHEY and SVGAGI. The CDR3 runs 15 residues. V lost 6 bases and J 7 bases, leaving 19 bases between the germline ends. The CDR3 sequence is CASSSGSARLNEQFF. The CDR3 coding sequence is TGTGCCAGCAGCTCCGGGTCCGCGAGATTAAATGAGCAGTTCTTC.

This chain connects TRBV7-8 to TRBJ1-1; D is uncertain. This CDR3 is 12 amino acids long. V shed 5 bases and J shed 6 bases, with 10 bases lying between them. The germline V gene encodes CDR1 SGHVS and CDR2 FQNEAQ. This CDR3 reads CASSQLRAEAFF. As DNA, the CDR3 is TGTGCCAGCAGCCAGCTCCGGGCTGAAGCTTTCTTT.

The chain uses TRBV4-1 and TRBJ2-5, with D unclear. Looked up from germline, CDR1 is MGHRA and CDR2 is YSYEKL. V gave up 3 bases and J gave up 5 bases, with 10 bases separating them. The CDR3 covers 13 residues. CDR3 amino acids: CASSQFYFETQYF. The CDR3 DNA is TGCGCCAGCAGCCAGTTTTATTTCGAGACCCAGTACTTC.

The V and J genes are TRBV3-1 (or the pseudogene TRBV3-2) and TRBJ1-1; TRBD1 matches 7 bases. CDR1 LGHDT and CDR2 YNNKEL come from the germline V gene (reference sequence). This CDR3 region has 13 residues. The trim removed 3 bases at V and 7 bases at J, leaving 5 bases unmatched. The DNA of the CDR3 is TGTGCCAGCAGCCACACAACAGGGGTTGAAGCTTTCTTT. This codes for CASSHTTGVEAFF.

The rearrangement uses TRBV19 and TRBJ1-5; tentatively, D is TRBD1 (6 bases). This CDR3 region has 14 residues. CDR1 is LNHDA and CDR2 is SQIVND in the germline V gene (reference sequence). The ends were cut back, 4 bases at V and 5 bases at J, with 12 bases in the middle. CDR3 DNA sequence: TGTGCCAGTAGTAGCCAGACAGGAGATCAGCCCCAGCATTTT. Its translation: CASSSQTGDQPQHF.

V gene TRBV5-4 combines with J gene TRBJ1-2; the D is unclear. In germline, CDR1 is SGHNT, CDR2 YYREEE (reference sequence). The CDR3 covers 16 residues. V lost 4 bases and J 0 bases, leaving 16 bases between the germline ends. In DNA, the CDR3 is TGTGCCAGCAGCCGGGGTGGGGAGACTACTAACTATGGCTACACCTTC. Residues: CASSRGGETTNYGYTF.

V usage is TRBV6-5 and J usage is TRBJ2-1, with D perhaps given as TRBD1 or TRBD2 (5 bases each). Germline assignment: CDR1 MNHEY and CDR2 SVGAGI. The V and J ends lost 6 bases and 7 bases respectively, with 19 bases between them. CDR3 length: 15 amino acids. CDR3: CASRRPGPSWNEQFF. For the CDR3, the DNA is TGTGCCAGCAGGCGACCGGGGCCGTCTTGGAATGAGCAGTTCTTC.

The chain links TRBV29-1 to TRBJ2-2, with TRBD2 as a possible D gene (5 bases). From germline, CDR1 is SQVTM and CDR2 ANQGSEA. The CDR3 contains 13 residues. Trimming stripped 3 bases from V and 1 base from J, with 6 bases between. The CDR3 coding sequence is TGCAGCGTTGACGAGGGGAACACCGGGGAGCTGTTTTTT. This sequence encodes CSVDEGNTGELFF.

This clone has a single count. V usage is TRBV30 and J usage is TRBJ1-6; D perhaps matches TRBD1 (5 bases). Germline V gene sequence: CDR1 GTSNPN, CDR2 SVGIG (reference sequence). CDR3 length: 13 amino acids. V was cut by 2 bases and J by 7 bases, with 9 bases left in between. CDR3 in DNA: TGTGCCTGGAGTCTAGGGGTCAATTCACCCCTCCACTTT. Translated: CAWSLGVNSPLHF.

The chain couples TRBV3-1 (or the pseudogene TRBV3-2) to TRBJ2-7; D perhaps matches TRBD2 (5 bases). The CDR3 spans 13 residues. Germline V CDR1 and CDR2: LGHDT, YNNKEL (reference sequence). The germline V and J ends were trimmed by 4 bases and 6 bases, with 13 bases remaining between them. The CDR3 sequence: CASSRTEIREQYF. The CDR3 nucleotides read TGTGCCAGCAGCCGGACTGAAATCCGCGAGCAGTACTTC.

CDR3 in amino acids: CASSPWTSSYTDTQYF. CDR3 in DNA: TGTGCCAGCTCACCATGGACCAGCTCATACACAGATACGCAGTATTTT. This chain joins TRBV18 and TRBJ2-3, with unresolved D. Trimming left V 2 bases short and J 2 bases short, with 14 bases between. In germline, CDR1 is KGHSH, CDR2 LQKENI. The CDR3 covers 16 residues.

The chain uses TRBV27 and TRBJ2-1; either TRBD1 or TRBD2 may supply D (6 bases each). The CDR3 runs 17 residues. CDR1 is MNHEY, CDR2 SMNVEV, per germline (reference sequence). V lost 2 bases and J 8 bases, leaving 22 bases between the germline ends. CDR3 DNA sequence: TGTGCCAGCAGTTTAGGTAGCCCTCGGTCCGGGGGCCATGAGCAGTTCTTC. It is translated as CASSLGSPRSGGHEQFF.

This sequence joins TRBV20-1 and TRBJ1-3; tentative D call: TRBD1 (5 bases). This CDR3 is built from 11 residues. V was clipped by 6 bases and J by 7 bases, with 10 bases between them. Germline lookup yields CDR1 DFQATT and CDR2 SNEGSKA (reference sequence). For the CDR3, the DNA is TGCAGTGCCAGGGCGGGGAACACCATATATTTT. Translated: CSARAGNTIYF.

This clone occurred a few times. This sequence joins TRBV28 and TRBJ1-2, with TRBD1 matching 9 bases. The junction had 5 bases not matched to a gene; V was cut back by 5 bases and J by 4 bases. Germline CDR1 reads MDHEN; CDR2 reads SYDVKM. CDR3 length: 14 residues. CDR3 residues: CASSRGQGSYGYTF. The DNA for the CDR3 is TGTGCCAGCAGTCGGGGACAGGGTTCCTATGGCTACACCTTC.

The chain carries TRBV5-6 and TRBJ1-5; D gene ambiguous. This CDR3 has 13 residues. V was pared by 2 bases and J by 5 bases, with 8 bases between. Per the germline V gene, CDR1 is SGHDT and CDR2 is YYEEEE. DNA of the CDR3: TGTGCCAGCAGCTTTGGTGCCGATCAGCCCCAGCATTTT. It specifies CASSFGADQPQHF.

The chain recombines TRBV19 with TRBJ1-5; D gene ambiguous. V was trimmed by 6 bases and J by 12 bases, leaving 24 bases between them. Germline V gene sequence: CDR1 LNHDA, CDR2 SQIVND (reference sequence). The CDR3 length is 15 residues. The CDR3 loop reads CASSPNAHREVGQHF. CDR3 nucleotide sequence: TGTGCCAGTAGCCCAAACGCACACCGGGAGGTAGGCCAGCATTTT.

The chain uses TRBV5-1 and TRBJ2-7; either TRBD1 or TRBD2 may fit D (5 bases each). Germline CDR1 is SGHRS and CDR2 is YFSETQ. Between the trimmed V and J ends, which lost 4 bases and 3 bases, there was a span of 20 bases. The CDR3 sequence is 16 residues long. In DNA form, the CDR3 reads TGCGCCAGCAGCATGGGGACGTCTGGCTCCCACTACGAGCAGTACTTC. Protein sequence: CASSMGTSGSHYEQYF.

This chain uses TRBV27 with TRBJ1-1, with 8 bases fitting TRBD1. The CDR3 length is 15 residues. V dropped 6 bases and J dropped 1; count of bases not matched to a gene: 7. From germline, CDR1 is MNHEY and CDR2 SMNVEV (reference sequence). As DNA, the CDR3 is TGTGCCAGCAGATGGACAGGGCCGGGGAACACTGAAGCTTTCTTT. Amino acids: CASRWTGPGNTEAFF.

The rearrangement uses TRBV19 and TRBJ1-2, with a possible D match to TRBD1 (5 bases). Germline V gene lookup returns CDR1 LNHDA and CDR2 SQIVND (reference sequence). Deletions cut 4 bases from V and 4 bases from J, with 16 bases between. The CDR3 totals 15 residues. This CDR3 reads CASSTPDKSVYGYTF. The CDR3 region has the DNA TGTGCCAGTAGTACACCGGACAAGTCAGTCTATGGCTACACCTTC.

This clone occurred a few times. The chain carries TRBV6-5 and TRBJ1-2; D remains ambiguous. CDR1 and CDR2 (germline): MNHEY, SVGAGI. Deletions cut 0 bases from V and 1 base from J, with 9 bases between. CDR3 size: 15 residues. The CDR3 region is CASSYSRGLNYGYTF. The CDR3 DNA follows: TGTGCCAGCAGTTACTCGCGAGGGCTTAACTATGGCTACACCTTC.

DNA for the CDR3: TGTGCCAGCAGCTCAGGGTGGGGGGTCGACATTCAGTACTTC. Protein sequence: CASSSGWGVDIQYF. The chain has TRBV5-6 and TRBJ2-4, with a possible D match to TRBD2 (6 bases). The CDR3 contains 14 residues. Germline V gives CDR1 SGHDT, CDR2 YYEEEE. Trimming cost V 3 bases and J 8 bases, with 15 bases left between them. The variable domain in full, completed from reference TRBV5-6 and TRBJ2-4, reads DAGVTQSPTHLIKTRGQQVTLRCSPKSGHDTVSWYQQALGQGPQFIFQYYEEEERQRGNFPDRFSGHQFPNYSSELNVNALLLGDSALYLCASSSGWGVDIQYFGAGTRLSVL.

The rearrangement links TRBV29-1 to TRBJ1-2; weak D call: TRBD1 (6 bases). The CDR3 is 13 residues long. V shed 8 bases and J shed 3 bases, with 16 bases lying between them. Germline CDR1 SQVTM, CDR2 ANQGSEA. This CDR3 reads CSTSRTEDYGYTF. The CDR3 bases are TGCAGCACGAGTAGGACAGAGGACTATGGCTACACCTTC.

This sequence joins TRBV3-1 (or the pseudogene TRBV3-2) and TRBJ2-5, with D unclear. There are 14 residues in the CDR3. The germline V gene encodes CDR1 LGHDT and CDR2 YNNKEL (reference sequence). V lost 0 bases, J lost 5 bases, and 10 bases lay in between. The CDR3 loop reads CASSQDPARETQYF. CDR3 sequence (DNA): TGTGCCAGCAGCCAAGACCCAGCGAGGGAGACCCAGTACTTC.

This chain connects TRBV5-1 to TRBJ2-7; D possibly corresponds to TRBD1 (5 bases). The CDR3 totals 16 residues. Trimming removed 3 bases at V and 3 bases at J, with 19 bases between. Germline V gene lookup returns CDR1 SGHRS and CDR2 YFSETQ. In DNA form, the CDR3 reads TGCGCCAGCAGCTATATGCCCCTAGACAGTGTCTACGAGCAGTACTTC. Encoded protein: CASSYMPLDSVYEQYF.

This chain joins TRBV7-9 and TRBJ1-2; 11 bases line up with TRBD1. Germline V gives CDR1 SEHNR, CDR2 FQNEAQ (reference sequence). The CDR3 has 14 residues. The V and J ends lost 4 bases and 3 bases, in that order; junction bases with no gene match: 1. This chain's CDR3 is CASSSGQGDYGYTF. The CDR3 nucleotides read TGTGCCAGCAGCTCGGGACAGGGGGACTATGGCTACACCTTC.

The chain uses TRBV4-2 and TRBJ1-6; D unclear. Trimming took 10 bases from V and 7 from J, leaving 14 bases between them. The CDR3 is made up of 13 amino acids. Germline V gene data show CDR1 as LGHNA and CDR2 as YNFKEQ. The CDR3 DNA reads as TGTGCCACCAAGGAGGTGACAAATTCACCCCTCCACTTT. It translates to CATKEVTNSPLHF.